The 15 T cell receptor beta chains presented below share a single source sample, sequenced in a study of cytomegalovirus exposure and HLA in healthy donors. PCR primers comprised 60 Vbeta and 13 Jbeta primers. TCRdb's table, derived via immunoSEQ multiplex PCR, lists solely in-frame clones and lacks some. The sample holds fewer than 200,000 clones, 82% seen once. Sequenced sample: PBMCs. Source of these receptors: a middle-aged man in good health and CMV-seropositive.

The V gene is TRBV7-6, the J gene TRBJ1-4, with D unclear. The V gene lost 1 base and the J gene lost 8 bases, with 14 bases spanning the gap. CDR1 is SGHVS, CDR2 FNYEAQ, per germline. The CDR3 length is 15 residues. The CDR3 is CASSLGRDLSEKLFF. The CDR3 DNA sequence: TGTGCCAGCAGCTTAGGGAGGGATCTTAGCGAAAAACTGTTTTTT.

The CDR3 reads CASSRGSGRLQFF. The CDR3 DNA sequence: TGTGCCAGCAGTCGGGGGTCCGGGCGCCTTCAGTTCTTC. This rearrangement joins TRBV28 to TRBJ2-1, with D perhaps TRBD2 (6 bases). CDR3 length: 13 amino acids. Trimming pared 5 bases from V and 13 bases from J, leaving 18 bases between. The germline CDR1 and CDR2 sequences are MDHEN and SYDVKM. Full variable domain (missing parts from reference TRBV28 and TRBJ2-1): DVKVTQSSRYLVKRTGEKVFLECVQDMDHENMFWYRQDPGLGLRLIYFSYDVKMKEKGDIPEGYSVSREKKERFSLILESASTNQTSMYLCASSRGSGRLQFFGPGTRLTVL.

DNA of the CDR3: TGTGCCAGCAGCCCCGACAGGGACTATGGCTACACCTTC. Amino acid sequence: CASSPDRDYGYTF. The V and J genes are TRBV7-3 and TRBJ1-2, with 7 bases fitting TRBD1. Germline V CDR1 and CDR2: SGHTA, FQGTGA. This CDR3 has 13 amino acids. V was clipped by 5 bases and J by 3 bases; unmatched bases: 3. The full variable domain, rest sourced from reference TRBV7-3 and TRBJ1-2, is GAGVSQTPSNKVTEKGKYVELRCDPISGHTALYWYRQSLGQGPEFLIYFQGTGAADDSGLPNDRFFAVRPEGSVSTLKIQRTERGDSAVYLCASSPDRDYGYTFGSGTRLTVV.

J is TRBJ1-1 and V is TRBV18; no definite D call. CDR3 size: 15 residues. Per germline, CDR1 KGHSH and CDR2 LQKENI. V lost 3 bases and J lost 1, with 12 bases in between. The chain's CDR3 is CASSPLQEANTEAFF. The CDR3 DNA reads TGTGCCAGCTCACCCCTCCAGGAAGCGAACACTGAAGCTTTCTTT. Looking up the rest from reference TRBV18 and TRBJ1-1 gives the full variable domain: NAGVMQNPRHLVRRRGQEARLRCSPMKGHSHVYWYRQLPEEGLKFMVYLQKENIIDESGMPKERFSAEFPKEGPSILRIQQVVRGDSAAYFCASSPLQEANTEAFFGQGTRLTVV.

This chain uses TRBV7-2 with TRBJ1-2; no reliable D call. The CDR3 is 13 amino acids. Trimming shortened V by 3 bases and J by 2 bases, and 7 bases separated the two germline ends. Germline-derived CDR1 and CDR2 are SGHTA and FQGNSA. The CDR3 nucleotides are TGTGCCAGCAGCTTCGACACCAACTATGGCTACACCTTC. This codes for CASSFDTNYGYTF.

The chain uses TRBV30 and TRBJ1-2, with 7 positions matching TRBD1. Germline V gives CDR1 GTSNPN, CDR2 SVGIG (reference sequence). V trimming: 4 bases; J trimming: 8 bases; junction bases outside the gene matches: 7. The CDR3 covers 12 residues. CDR3 in DNA: TGTGCCTGGAATCGGGACAGTCGGGGCTACACCTTC. It codes for CAWNRDSRGYTF.

J is TRBJ1-3 and V is TRBV7-2; no definite D call. Germline V lookup: CDR1 SGHTA, CDR2 FQGNSA. V was shortened by 1 base and J by 0 bases, with 7 bases between the two germline ends. CDR3 length: 15 amino acids. The CDR3 loop reads CASSLDGGSGNTIYF. CDR3 nucleotide sequence: TGTGCCAGCAGCTTAGATGGAGGCTCTGGAAACACCATATATTTT.

The CDR3 loop is CASSQASGYTDTQYF. The CDR3, as DNA: TGCGCCAGCAGCCAAGCTAGCGGGTACACAGATACGCAGTATTTT. The rearrangement uses TRBV4-3 and TRBJ2-3; 8 positions agree with TRBD2. The V gene's germline CDR1 is LGHNA and CDR2 YSLEER. The V gene end was trimmed by 1 base and the J gene end by 2 bases; junction bases not matched to a gene: 2. The CDR3 consists of 15 residues.

The chain joins TRBV13 to TRBJ2-7, with 14 bases identical to TRBD2. Germline-derived CDR1 and CDR2 are PRHDT and FYEKMQ (reference sequence). V was pared by 6 bases and J by 6 bases, with 7 bases of the junction left unmatched. The CDR3 is 15 amino acids. CDR3 loop: CASSQTSGRDFEQYF. The CDR3 region has the DNA TGTGCCAGCAGTCAGACTAGCGGGAGGGACTTCGAGCAGTACTTC.

The chain recombines TRBV4-1 with TRBJ2-7; D is possibly TRBD1 (5 bases). The CDR3 extends over 14 amino acids. With 4 bases removed from V and 1 base from J, the gap between germline ends came to 11 bases. The V gene's germline CDR1 is MGHRA and CDR2 YSYEKL. CDR3 sequence: CASSLQARSYEQYF. In nucleotides, the CDR3 is TGCGCCAGCAGCCTACAGGCGAGGTCCTACGAGCAGTACTTC.

The rearrangement joins TRBV5-1 to TRBJ2-7, with 7 bases aligning to TRBD2. The CDR3 sequence is 14 residues long. Germline CDR1 SGHRS, CDR2 YFSETQ. V shed 5 bases and J 2 bases; nucleotides not matched to a gene: 7. The DNA of the CDR3 is TGCGCCAGCAGTCCCACCGGGACTACCTACGAGCAGTACTTC. This codes for CASSPTGTTYEQYF.

The table lists this clone with a count of one. The chain links TRBV28 to TRBJ1-2, with TRBD1 identical over 11 bases. The length of the CDR3 is 16 residues. CDR1 and CDR2 (germline): MDHEN, SYDVKM. With 3 bases clipped from V and 4 bases from J, the junction kept 7 bases outside the gene matches. The CDR3 nucleotides are TGTGCCAGCAGTTTGACCGGGACAGGGGGGATCTATGGCTACACCTTC. Protein sequence: CASSLTGTGGIYGYTF.

CDR3 residues: CASSLGGSGQGRTQYF. CDR3 sequence (DNA): TGTGCCAGCAGCTTAGGTGGTTCGGGACAGGGGAGAACCCAGTACTTC. The chain joins TRBV7-3 to TRBJ2-5; 10 bases map to TRBD1. The CDR3 contains 16 residues. From germline, CDR1 is SGHTA and CDR2 FQGTGA. After removal of 2 bases from V and 8 bases from J, the junction contained 11 bases not matched to a gene.

V is TRBV6-5 and J is TRBJ1-1; no reliable D call. V lost 4 bases, J lost 0 bases, and 9 bases lay in between. Germline V gene lookup returns CDR1 MNHEY and CDR2 SVGAGI. The CDR3 is 14 amino acids. This CDR3 is CASSWGDMNTEAFF. CDR3 nucleotide sequence: TGTGCCAGCAGTTGGGGAGATATGAACACTGAAGCTTTCTTT.

The CDR3 DNA is TGTGCCAGTAGTATAACTAGAGGTGGGGCCAACGTCCTGACTTTC. Residues: CASSITRGGANVLTF. This rearrangement joins TRBV19 to TRBJ2-6, with D tentatively TRBD2 (5 bases). The CDR3 loop spans 15 amino acids. The germline V gene has CDR1 LNHDA and CDR2 SQIVND (reference sequence). V dropped 2 bases and J dropped 3 bases, with 8 bases sitting between them.